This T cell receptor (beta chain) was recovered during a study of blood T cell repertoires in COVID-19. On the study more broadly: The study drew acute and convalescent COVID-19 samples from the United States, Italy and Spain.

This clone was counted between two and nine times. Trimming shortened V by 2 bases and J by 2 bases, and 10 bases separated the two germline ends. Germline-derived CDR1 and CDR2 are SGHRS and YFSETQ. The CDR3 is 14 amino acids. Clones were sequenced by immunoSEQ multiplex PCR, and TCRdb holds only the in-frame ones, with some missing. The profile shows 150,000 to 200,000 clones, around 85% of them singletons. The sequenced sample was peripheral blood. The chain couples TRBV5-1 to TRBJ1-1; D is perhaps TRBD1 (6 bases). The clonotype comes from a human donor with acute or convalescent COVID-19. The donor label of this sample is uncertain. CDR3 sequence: CASSFGTINTEAFF. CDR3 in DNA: TGCGCCAGCAGCTTTGGGACAATTAACACTGAAGCTTTCTTT.